This T cell receptor (beta chain) was identified in a study of beta chain features in type 1 diabetes. Study at large: Sorted cell examination encompassed about 110 million cells across all samples.

Overall study findings and caveats: TCRB CDR3s were moderately but significantly shorter in Type 1 diabetes patients in all four CD4+ subsets.

Since all of the isolated RNA was reverse transcribed, expressed TCRB transcripts were what got sequenced. Some clones are missing from TCRdb's copy, which holds only in-frame ones; the method was immunoSEQ multiplex PCR. The table lists 300,000 or so clones, approximately 15% of them singletons. A few counts support this clone. Antigen specificity is unknown. Every participating donor gave one draw, a heparinised blood sample averaging approximately 110 mL. The CDR3 contains 22 residues. V was shortened by 4 bases and J by 0 bases, with 28 bases between the two germline ends. Germline CDR1 and CDR2: LGHNA and YNFKEQ.

V usage is TRBV4-2 and J usage is TRBJ2-6; possibly TRBD2 for D (5 bases). Sequencing input: naive CD4+ T cells from blood. The source of this sequence is a woman between 18 and 29 years old with type 1 diabetes. The DNA for the CDR3 is TGTGCCAGCAGCCCACCGCGGGCCCCTCTAATCAGGCCTGACTCTGGGGCCAACGTCCTGACTTTC. Translation: CASSPPRAPLIRPDSGANVLTF.